The entry that follows covers one TCR beta chain sequence. This clonotype was observed a handful of times. Its cognate antigen has yet to be identified. Per-nucleotide qualities are absent, and no much larger clonotype sits a single base away. The sample comes from a study of identical twins (dated by TCRdb to between 2015 and 2016). With respect to the entire study: The study deep-sequenced TCR alpha and beta repertoires from monozygotic twins, unrelated adults of various ages and cord blood to test whether fetal clonotypes persist. To rule out contamination, the twin experiments were replicated at different times with different library preparation protocols.

Overall results and qualifications from the work: Fewer insertions were carried by abundant cord blood beta clonotypes; a weaker similar trend was observed in young adult naive repertoires, while no such trend was observed in memory repertoires. Invariant T cells such as MAIT and iNKT could partly confound zero-insertion analyses, although diverse VJ usage argued against such confounding for most clonotypes. Because the same donors could not be followed over many years, the conclusions depended on cross-sectional statistical analysis. Out-of-frame TCR alpha sharing in monozygotic twins was systematically underestimated by recombination models, whereas sharing between unrelated individuals was in agreement with the recombination models. The excess sharing between twins in beta out-of-frame sequences was weaker because fewer shared sequences reduced the signal-to-noise ratio. Out-of-frame TCR alpha sequences shared between twins showed an excess of low generation-probability sequences compared with coincidental sharing between unrelated individuals.

The receptor library was made with 5' RACE. Sequencing relied on an Illumina HiSeq 2000. Template switching introduced a universal primer binding site; the final cDNA contained a unique molecular identifier, enabling accurate counting of TCR cDNA molecules. Specific primers in the conserved constant-segment region were used to synthesize first-strand cDNA for the TCR alpha and beta chains. Each cDNA library was double barcoded, with a SMART-Mk sample barcode plus Illumina barcodes, to control for contamination. TruSeq adapter sequences and Illumina sample barcodes were added in two successive PCR steps. The Illumina HiSeq platform was used with custom primers to sequence TCR alpha and beta cDNA libraries. Per the authors' processing: MiGEC processed the raw reads to extract unique molecular identifiers, while MiXCR was used to determine the CDR3 positions. For each individual, recombination models were inferred using an EM algorithm with the repgenHMM and IGoR tools. Shared clonotypes were analyzed with the tcR package in R, and sharing was normalized by the product of cloneset sizes. To study raw recombination free of thymic and clonal selection effects, out-of-frame nonproductive sequences were analyzed. TCRdb trimmed public reads at Q25 via fastp, called clones via MiXCR and kept in-frame beta chains. Rows with one shared CDR3 protein collapse into an entry with the most common genes and DNA. TCRdb's processing, not the authors' own work, is the source of the V and J calls. Within this sample are 400,000 or so distinct CDR3 sequences, with 7% to 9.5% of them counted one time only. Under 9.5% of the sample lies in the top ten.

Every donor was a healthy Caucasian. The researchers also sequenced three unrelated adults who were not twins: a male aged 18 to 29, a male aged 50 to 60, and a female aged 50 to 60. Miltenyi CD45RO+ enrichment and human naive T-cell isolation kits were used to isolate memory (CD45RO+) and naive T cells from PBMC. The CDR3, from cysteine to phenylalanine, totals 13 residues. CDR3 DNA is the only sequence kept; it has 39 bases, read in frame from the first base. Ends trimmed: V by 3 bases, J by 7 bases; bases unmatched to a gene: 3. The germline V gene (reference sequence) provides CDR1 MNHEY and CDR2 SMNVEV.

Sequenced sample: naive T cells sorted from blood. The cell subset or site label, as the study defines it: cells isolated with a human naive T-cell isolation kit. The TCR comes from a woman between 50 and 59 years old in good health. Here the chain combines TRBV27 and TRBJ1-2; TRBD1 lines up with 9 middle nucleotides. At the DNA level, the sequence is TGTGCCAGCAGTTTTGGGACAGGGCTTGGCTACACCTTC. It specifies CASSFGTGLGYTF.